This TCR beta chain was identified in a study of response to subunit inactivated influenza vaccine. Study conclusions and caveats: Seasonal influenza vaccination, on each occasion, was suggested by the authors to recruit few new T cells.

The CDR3 length is 15 residues. Germline V gene data show CDR1 as SGHAT and CDR2 as FQDESV (reference sequence). The germline V and J ends were trimmed by 1 base and 5 bases, with 14 bases remaining between them. A single record per CDR3 protein comes from TCRdb applying MiXCR to the RT-PCR reads. The sample holds 500,000 to 600,000 distinct CDR3 sequences, approximately 10% seen once. This clonotype showed up just a few times. Its antigen is not known. These same data were also listed under a study on T cells expressing NK-cell markers. That study adds: Beta-chain TCR cDNA was generated via 5'RACE template switching with UMIs. Beta-chain profiling covered CD3+CD56+NKG2C+, CD3+CD56+NKG2C- and CD3+CD56-NKG2C+ sorted subsets. The HCMV specificity of the expanded NKG2C+ T cell clones stayed unresolved.

This chain links TRBV11-1 with TRBJ2-5; D perhaps matches TRBD2 (6 bases). This TCR was sampled from a man over 45 who received an inactivated influenza vaccine. The specimen comprised PBMCs from blood, sampled on the day of vaccination. CDR3 sequence: CASSLESGAVETQYF. In DNA, the CDR3 is TGTGCCAGCAGCTTAGAATCGGGAGCTGTGGAGACCCAGTACTTC.